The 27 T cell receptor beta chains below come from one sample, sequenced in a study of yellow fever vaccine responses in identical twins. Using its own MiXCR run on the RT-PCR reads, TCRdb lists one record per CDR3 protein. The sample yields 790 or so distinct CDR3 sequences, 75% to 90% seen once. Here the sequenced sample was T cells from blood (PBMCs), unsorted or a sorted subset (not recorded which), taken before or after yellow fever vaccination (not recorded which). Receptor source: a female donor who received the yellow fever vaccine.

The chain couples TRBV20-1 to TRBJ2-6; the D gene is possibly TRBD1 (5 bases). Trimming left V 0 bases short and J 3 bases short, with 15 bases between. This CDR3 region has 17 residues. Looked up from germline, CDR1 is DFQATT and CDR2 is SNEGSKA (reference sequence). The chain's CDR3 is CSARDLQALGGANVLTF. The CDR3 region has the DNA TGCAGTGCTAGAGATCTACAGGCTTTAGGTGGGGCCAACGTCCTGACTTTC.

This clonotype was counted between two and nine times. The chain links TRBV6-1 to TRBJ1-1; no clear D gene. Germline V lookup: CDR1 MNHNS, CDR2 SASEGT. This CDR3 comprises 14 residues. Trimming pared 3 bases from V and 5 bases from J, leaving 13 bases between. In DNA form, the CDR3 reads TGTGCCAGCAGTGAGCGAGGACGCTTAACTGAAGCTTTCTTT. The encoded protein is CASSERGRLTEAFF.

The CDR3, as DNA: TGCAGTGCTGGCCATGGATATGGCTACACCTTC. This encodes CSAGHGYGYTF. The V call is TRBV20-1, the J call TRBJ1-2, with no clear D. V lost 5 bases, J lost 5 bases, and 9 bases lay in between. This CDR3 is built from 11 residues. CDR1 is DFQATT and CDR2 is SNEGSKA in the germline V gene (reference sequence).

In DNA, the CDR3 is TGTGCCAGCCGCCGATCCGGGACTAGCGGGGGACTAAGCTCCTACGAGCAGTACTTC. Protein sequence: CASRRSGTSGGLSSYEQYF. The chain employs TRBV18 and TRBJ2-7, with TRBD2 matching 14 bases. V was pared by 8 bases and J by 0 bases, with 15 bases of the junction left unmatched. Germline lookup yields CDR1 KGHSH and CDR2 LQKENI. The CDR3 spans 19 residues.

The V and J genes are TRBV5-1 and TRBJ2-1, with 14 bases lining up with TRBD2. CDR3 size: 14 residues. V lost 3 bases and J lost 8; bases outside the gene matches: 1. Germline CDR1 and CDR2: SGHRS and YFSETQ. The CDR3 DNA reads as TGCGCCAGCAGCTGGGGACTAGCGGGAGATGAGCAGTTCTTC. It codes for CASSWGLAGDEQFF.

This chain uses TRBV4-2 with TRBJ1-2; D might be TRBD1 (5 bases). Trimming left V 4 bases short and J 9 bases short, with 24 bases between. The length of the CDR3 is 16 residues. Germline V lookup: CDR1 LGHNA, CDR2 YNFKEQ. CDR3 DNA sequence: TGTGCCAGCAGCCCGGCCGGATGGACACTTCACTCAAGCTACACCTTC. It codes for CASSPAGWTLHSSYTF.

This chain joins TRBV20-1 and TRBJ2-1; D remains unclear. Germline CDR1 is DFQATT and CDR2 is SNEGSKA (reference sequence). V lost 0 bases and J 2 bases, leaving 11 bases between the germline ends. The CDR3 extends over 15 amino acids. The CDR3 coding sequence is TGCAGTGCTAGAGAATCTGAGGCCCCCTACAATGAGCAGTTCTTC. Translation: CSARESEAPYNEQFF.

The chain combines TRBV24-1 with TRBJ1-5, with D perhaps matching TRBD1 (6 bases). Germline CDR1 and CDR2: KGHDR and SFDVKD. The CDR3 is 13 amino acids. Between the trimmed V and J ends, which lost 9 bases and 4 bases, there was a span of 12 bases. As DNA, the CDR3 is TGTGCCACCGGGGGCGGGGTAAATCAGCCCCAGCATTTT. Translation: CATGGGVNQPQHF.

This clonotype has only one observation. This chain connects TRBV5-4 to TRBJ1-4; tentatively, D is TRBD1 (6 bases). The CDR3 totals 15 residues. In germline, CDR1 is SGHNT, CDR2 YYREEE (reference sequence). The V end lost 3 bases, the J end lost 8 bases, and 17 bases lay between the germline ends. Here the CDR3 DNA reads TGTGCCAGCAGCTCCCGGACCCAGGGGAGGGAAAAACTGTTTTTT. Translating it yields CASSSRTQGREKLFF. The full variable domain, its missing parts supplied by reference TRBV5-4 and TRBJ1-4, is ETGVTQSPTHLIKTRGQQVTLRCSSQSGHNTVSWYQQALGQGPQFIFQYYREEENGRGNFPPRFSGLQFPNYSSELNVNALELDDSALYLCASSSRTQGREKLFFGSGTQLSVL.

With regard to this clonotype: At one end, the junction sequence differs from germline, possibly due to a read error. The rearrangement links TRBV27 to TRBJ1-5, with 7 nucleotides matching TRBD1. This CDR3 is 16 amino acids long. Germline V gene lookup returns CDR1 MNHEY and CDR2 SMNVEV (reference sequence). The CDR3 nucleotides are TGCACCAGCAGGCGGCCTCTCCGGGACAGAGATCAGCCCCAGCATTTT. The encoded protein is CTSRRPLRDRDQPQHF.

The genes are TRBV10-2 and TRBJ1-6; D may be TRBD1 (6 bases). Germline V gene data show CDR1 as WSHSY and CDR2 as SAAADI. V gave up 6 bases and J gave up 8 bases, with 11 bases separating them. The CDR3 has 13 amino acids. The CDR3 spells CASRHPGDSPLHF. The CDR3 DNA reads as TGCGCCAGCAGGCACCCAGGGGATTCACCCCTCCACTTT.

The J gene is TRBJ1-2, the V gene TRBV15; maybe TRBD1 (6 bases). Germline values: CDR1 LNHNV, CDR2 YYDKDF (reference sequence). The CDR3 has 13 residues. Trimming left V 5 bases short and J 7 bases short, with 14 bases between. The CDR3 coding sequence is TGTGCCACCAGCGGAACAGGGCTGGTTGGCTACACCTTC. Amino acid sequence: CATSGTGLVGYTF. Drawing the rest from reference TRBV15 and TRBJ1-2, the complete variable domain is DAMVIQNPRYQVTQFGKPVTLSCSQTLNHNVMYWYQQKSSQAPKLLFHYYDKDFNNEADTPDNFQSRRPNTSFCFLDIRSPGLGDTAMYLCATSGTGLVGYTFGSGTRLTVV.

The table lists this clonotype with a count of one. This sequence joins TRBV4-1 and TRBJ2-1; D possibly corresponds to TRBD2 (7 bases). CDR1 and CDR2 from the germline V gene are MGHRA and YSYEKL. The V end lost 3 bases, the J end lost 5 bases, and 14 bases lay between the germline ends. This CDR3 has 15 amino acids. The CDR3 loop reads CASSQGRGADNEQFF. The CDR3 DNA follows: TGCGCCAGCAGCCAGGGACGGGGGGCAGACAATGAGCAGTTCTTC.

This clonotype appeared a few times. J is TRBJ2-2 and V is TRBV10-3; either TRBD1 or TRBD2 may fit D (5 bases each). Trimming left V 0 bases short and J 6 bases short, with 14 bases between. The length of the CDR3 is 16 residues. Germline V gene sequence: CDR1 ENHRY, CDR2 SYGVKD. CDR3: CAISESGVQVAGELFF. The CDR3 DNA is TGTGCCATCAGTGAGTCGGGGGTCCAAGTGGCCGGGGAGCTGTTTTTT.

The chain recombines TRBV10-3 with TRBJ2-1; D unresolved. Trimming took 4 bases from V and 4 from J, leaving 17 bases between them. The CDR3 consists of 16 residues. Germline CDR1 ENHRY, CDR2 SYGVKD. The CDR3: CAISASPVGVYNEQFF. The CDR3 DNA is TGTGCCATCAGTGCCTCACCGGTGGGCGTATACAATGAGCAGTTCTTC.

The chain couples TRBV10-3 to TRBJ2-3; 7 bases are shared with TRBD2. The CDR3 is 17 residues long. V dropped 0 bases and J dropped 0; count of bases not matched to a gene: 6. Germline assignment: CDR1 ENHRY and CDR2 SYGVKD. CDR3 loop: CAISESNSGESTDTQYF. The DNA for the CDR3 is TGTGCCATCAGTGAGTCGAACAGCGGGGAGAGCACAGATACGCAGTATTTT.

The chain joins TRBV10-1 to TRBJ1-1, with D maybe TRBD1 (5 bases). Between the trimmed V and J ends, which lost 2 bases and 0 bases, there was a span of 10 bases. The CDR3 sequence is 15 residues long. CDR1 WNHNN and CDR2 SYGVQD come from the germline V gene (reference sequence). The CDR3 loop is CASSEGGRVNTEAFF. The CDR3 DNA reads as TGCGCCAGCAGTGAGGGGGGACGGGTGAACACTGAAGCTTTCTTT.

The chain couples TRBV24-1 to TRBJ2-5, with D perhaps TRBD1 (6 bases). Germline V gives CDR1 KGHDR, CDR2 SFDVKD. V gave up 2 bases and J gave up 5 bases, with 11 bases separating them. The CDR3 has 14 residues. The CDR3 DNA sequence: TGTGCCACCAGTGATTCACAGGGCTTGGAGACCCAGTACTTC. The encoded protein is CATSDSQGLETQYF.

CDR3 in amino acids: CASSLTHRADTQYF. Written as DNA, the CDR3 is TGTGCCAGCAGCTTAACCCACAGGGCAGATACGCAGTATTTT. The chain employs TRBV5-4 and TRBJ2-3, with D perhaps TRBD1 (6 bases). V was pared by 2 bases and J by 4 bases, with 11 bases between. The CDR3 runs 14 residues. The germline CDR1 and CDR2 sequences are SGHNT and YYREEE (reference sequence).

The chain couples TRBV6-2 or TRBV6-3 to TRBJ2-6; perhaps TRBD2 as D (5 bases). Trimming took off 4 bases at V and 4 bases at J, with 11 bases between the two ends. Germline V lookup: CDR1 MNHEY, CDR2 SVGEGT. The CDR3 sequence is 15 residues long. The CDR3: CASSSEGAGANVLTF. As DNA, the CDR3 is TGTGCCAGCAGTTCAGAGGGTGCCGGGGCCAACGTCCTGACTTTC.

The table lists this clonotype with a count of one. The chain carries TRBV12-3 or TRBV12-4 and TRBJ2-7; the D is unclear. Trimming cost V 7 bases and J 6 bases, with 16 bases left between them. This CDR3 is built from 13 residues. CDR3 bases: TGTGCCAGCAACGTCGGGTTGGGCCGCGAGCAGTACTTC. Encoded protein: CASNVGLGREQYF.

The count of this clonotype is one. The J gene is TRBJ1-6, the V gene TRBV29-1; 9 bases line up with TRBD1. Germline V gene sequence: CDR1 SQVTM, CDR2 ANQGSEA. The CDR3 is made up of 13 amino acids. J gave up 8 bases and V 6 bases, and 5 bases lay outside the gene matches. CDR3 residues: CSVSRDRDSPLHF. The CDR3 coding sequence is TGCAGCGTCTCCCGGGACAGGGATTCACCCCTCCACTTT.

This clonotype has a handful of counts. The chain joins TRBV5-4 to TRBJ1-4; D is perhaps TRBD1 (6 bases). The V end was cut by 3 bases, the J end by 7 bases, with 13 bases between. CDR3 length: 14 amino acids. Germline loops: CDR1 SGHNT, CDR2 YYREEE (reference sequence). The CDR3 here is CASSSQGNGEKLFF. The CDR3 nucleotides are TGTGCCAGCAGCTCCCAGGGGAATGGTGAAAAACTGTTTTTT.

CDR3 nucleotides: TGCGCCAGCAGCACCGGACGGAGGGAAAACATTCAGTACTTC. It yields the protein CASSTGRRENIQYF. The chain has TRBV5-1 and TRBJ2-4; TRBD2 might be the D (6 bases). The germline V gene has CDR1 SGHRS and CDR2 YFSETQ. The CDR3 totals 14 residues. Trimming left V 4 bases short and J 5 bases short, with 13 bases between.

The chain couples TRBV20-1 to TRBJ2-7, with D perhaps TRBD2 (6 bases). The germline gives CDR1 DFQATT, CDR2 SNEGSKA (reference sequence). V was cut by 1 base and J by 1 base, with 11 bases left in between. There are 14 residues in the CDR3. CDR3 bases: TGCAGTGCTAGAGGTTTCGGGGGATCCTACGAGCAGTACTTC. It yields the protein CSARGFGGSYEQYF.

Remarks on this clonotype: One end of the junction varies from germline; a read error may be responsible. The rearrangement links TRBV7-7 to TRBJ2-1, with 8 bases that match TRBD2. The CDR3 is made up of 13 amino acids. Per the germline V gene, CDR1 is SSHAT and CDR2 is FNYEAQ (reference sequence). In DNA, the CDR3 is TGTGCTAGCAGCACGGGACTAGACAATGAGCAGTTCTTC. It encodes CASSTGLDNEQFF.

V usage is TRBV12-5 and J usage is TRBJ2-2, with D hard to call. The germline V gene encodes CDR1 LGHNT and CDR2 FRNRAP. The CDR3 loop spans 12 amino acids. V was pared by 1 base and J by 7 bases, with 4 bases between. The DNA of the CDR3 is TGTGCTAGTGGTTTGGGTAGCGGGGAGCTGTTTTTT. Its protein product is CASGLGSGELFF.